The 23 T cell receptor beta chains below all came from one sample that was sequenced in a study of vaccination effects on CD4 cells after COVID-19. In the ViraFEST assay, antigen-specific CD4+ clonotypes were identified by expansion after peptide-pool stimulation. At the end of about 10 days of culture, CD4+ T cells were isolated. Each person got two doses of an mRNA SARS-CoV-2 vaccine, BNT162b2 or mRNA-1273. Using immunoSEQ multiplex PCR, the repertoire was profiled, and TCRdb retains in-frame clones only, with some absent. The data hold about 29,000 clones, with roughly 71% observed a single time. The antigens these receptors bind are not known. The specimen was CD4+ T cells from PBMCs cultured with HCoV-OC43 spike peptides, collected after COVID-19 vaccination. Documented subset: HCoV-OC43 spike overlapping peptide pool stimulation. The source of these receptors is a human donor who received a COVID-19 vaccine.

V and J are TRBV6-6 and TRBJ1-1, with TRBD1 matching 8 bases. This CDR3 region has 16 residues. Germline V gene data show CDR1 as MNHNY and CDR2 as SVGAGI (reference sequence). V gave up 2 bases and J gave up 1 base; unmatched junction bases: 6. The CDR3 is CASSYGEQGGNTEAFF. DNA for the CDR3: TGTGCCAGCAGTTACGGGGAACAGGGGGGGAACACTGAAGCTTTCTTT.

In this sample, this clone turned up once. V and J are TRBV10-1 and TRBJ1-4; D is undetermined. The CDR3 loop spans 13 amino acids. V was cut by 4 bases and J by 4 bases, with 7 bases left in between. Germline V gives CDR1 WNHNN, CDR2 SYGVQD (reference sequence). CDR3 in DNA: TGCGCCAGCAGTGCCGGACTTAATGAAAAACTGTTTTTT. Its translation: CASSAGLNEKLFF.

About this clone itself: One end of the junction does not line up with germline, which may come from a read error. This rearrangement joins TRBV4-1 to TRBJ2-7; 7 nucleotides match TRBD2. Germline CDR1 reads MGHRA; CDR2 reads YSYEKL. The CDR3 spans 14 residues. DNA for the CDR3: TGCGCCAGCAGCCAAGATGGACTAGTTCTTCCAGACAACTTC. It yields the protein CASSQDGLVLPDNF.

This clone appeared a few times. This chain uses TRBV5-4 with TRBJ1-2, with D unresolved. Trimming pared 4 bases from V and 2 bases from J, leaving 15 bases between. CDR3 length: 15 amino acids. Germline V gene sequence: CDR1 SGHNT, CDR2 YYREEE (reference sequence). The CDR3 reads CASSPRGVSNYGYTF. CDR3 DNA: TGTGCCAGCAGCCCCCGGGGTGTTTCCAACTATGGCTACACCTTC.

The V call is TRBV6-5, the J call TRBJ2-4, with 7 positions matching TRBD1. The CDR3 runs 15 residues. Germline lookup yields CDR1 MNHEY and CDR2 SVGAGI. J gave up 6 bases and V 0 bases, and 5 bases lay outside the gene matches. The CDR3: CASSYSGTEGNIQYF. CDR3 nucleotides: TGTGCCAGCAGTTACTCCGGGACAGAGGGAAACATTCAGTACTTC.

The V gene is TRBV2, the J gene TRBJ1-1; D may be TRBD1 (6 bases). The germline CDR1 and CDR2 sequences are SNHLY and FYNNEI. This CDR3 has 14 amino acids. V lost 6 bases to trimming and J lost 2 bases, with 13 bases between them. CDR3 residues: CASRGVRGNTEAFF. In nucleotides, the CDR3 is TGTGCCAGCAGGGGGGTCAGGGGAAACACTGAAGCTTTCTTT.

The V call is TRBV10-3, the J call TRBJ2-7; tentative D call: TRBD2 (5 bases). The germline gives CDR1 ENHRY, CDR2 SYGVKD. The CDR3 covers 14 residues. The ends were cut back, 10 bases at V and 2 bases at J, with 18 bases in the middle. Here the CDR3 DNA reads TGTGCCACCAAAGGGCTAGCTGATACCTACGAGCAGTACTTC. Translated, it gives CATKGLADTYEQYF.

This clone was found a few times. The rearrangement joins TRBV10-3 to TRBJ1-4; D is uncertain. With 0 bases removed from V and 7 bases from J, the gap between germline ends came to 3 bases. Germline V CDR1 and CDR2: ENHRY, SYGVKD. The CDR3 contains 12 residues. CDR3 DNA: TGTGCCATCAGTGAGTCGAGTGAAAAACTGTTTTTT. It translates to CAISESSEKLFF.

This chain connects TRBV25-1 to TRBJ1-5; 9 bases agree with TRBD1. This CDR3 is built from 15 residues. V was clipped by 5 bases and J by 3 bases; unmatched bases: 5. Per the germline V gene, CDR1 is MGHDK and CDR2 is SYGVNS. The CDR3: CASSPGQGFNQPQHF. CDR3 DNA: TGTGCCAGCAGTCCGGGACAGGGTTTCAATCAGCCCCAGCATTTT.

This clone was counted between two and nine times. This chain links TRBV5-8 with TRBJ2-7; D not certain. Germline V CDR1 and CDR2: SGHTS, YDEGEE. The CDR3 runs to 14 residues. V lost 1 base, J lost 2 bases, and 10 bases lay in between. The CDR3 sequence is CASSLYLYPYEQYF. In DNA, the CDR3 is TGTGCCAGCAGCTTGTACCTTTACCCCTACGAGCAGTACTTC.

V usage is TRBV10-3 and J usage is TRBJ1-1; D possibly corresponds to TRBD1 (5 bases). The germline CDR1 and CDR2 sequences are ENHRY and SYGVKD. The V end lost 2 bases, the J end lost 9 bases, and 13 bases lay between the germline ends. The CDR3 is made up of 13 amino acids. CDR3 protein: CAISEDSRLQAFF. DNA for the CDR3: TGTGCCATCAGTGAGGACAGTCGCCTCCAAGCTTTCTTT.

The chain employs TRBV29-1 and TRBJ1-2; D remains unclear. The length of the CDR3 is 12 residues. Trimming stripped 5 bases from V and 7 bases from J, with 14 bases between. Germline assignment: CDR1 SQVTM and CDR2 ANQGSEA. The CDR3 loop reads CSVYQPRGGYTF. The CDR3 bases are TGCAGCGTTTACCAGCCCCGAGGTGGCTACACCTTC.

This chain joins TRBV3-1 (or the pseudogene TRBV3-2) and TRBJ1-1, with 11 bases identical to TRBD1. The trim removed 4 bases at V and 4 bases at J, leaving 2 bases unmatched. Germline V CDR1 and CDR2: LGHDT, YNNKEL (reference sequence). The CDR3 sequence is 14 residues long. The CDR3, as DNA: TGTGCCAGCAGCCGGGGGACAGGGGGCACTGAAGCTTTCTTT. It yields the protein CASSRGTGGTEAFF.

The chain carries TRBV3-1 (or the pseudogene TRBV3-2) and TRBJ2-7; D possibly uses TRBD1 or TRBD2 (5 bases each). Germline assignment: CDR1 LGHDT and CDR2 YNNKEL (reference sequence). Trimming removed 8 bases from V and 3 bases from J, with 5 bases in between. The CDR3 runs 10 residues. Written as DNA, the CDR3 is TGTGCCAGCGGGGGCTACGAGCAGTACTTC. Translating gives CASGGYEQYF.

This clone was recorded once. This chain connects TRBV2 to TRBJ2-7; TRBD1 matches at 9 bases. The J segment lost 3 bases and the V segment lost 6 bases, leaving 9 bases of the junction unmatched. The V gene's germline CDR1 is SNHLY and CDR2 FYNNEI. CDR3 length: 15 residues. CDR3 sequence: CASRRTGTGNYEQYF. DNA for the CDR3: TGTGCCAGCAGGCGGACCGGGACAGGGAACTACGAGCAGTACTTC.

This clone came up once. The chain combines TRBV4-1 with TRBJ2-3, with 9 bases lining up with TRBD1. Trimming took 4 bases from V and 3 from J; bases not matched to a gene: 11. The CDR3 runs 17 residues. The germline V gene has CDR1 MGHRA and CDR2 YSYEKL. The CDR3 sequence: CASSPTGTGGRTDTQYF. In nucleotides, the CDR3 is TGCGCCAGCAGCCCAACAGGAACAGGGGGCCGGACAGATACGCAGTATTTT.

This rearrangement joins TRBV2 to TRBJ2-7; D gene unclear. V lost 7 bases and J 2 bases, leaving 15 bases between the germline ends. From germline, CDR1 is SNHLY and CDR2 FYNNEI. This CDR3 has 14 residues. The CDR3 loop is CASMEERNAYEQYF. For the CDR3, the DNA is TGTGCCAGCATGGAAGAGAGAAACGCCTACGAGCAGTACTTC.

The CDR3 DNA reads TGTGCCACCAGGTCCCTATACCGGTCGCGGATCTCAAAAATACCGGTCGGCTATGGCTACACCTTC. It yields the protein CATRSLYRSRISKIPVGYGYTF. The chain has TRBV15 and TRBJ1-2; D remains ambiguous. Germline loops: CDR1 LNHNV, CDR2 YYDKDF (reference sequence). V lost 6 bases and J lost 4, with 39 bases in between. This CDR3 is 22 amino acids long.

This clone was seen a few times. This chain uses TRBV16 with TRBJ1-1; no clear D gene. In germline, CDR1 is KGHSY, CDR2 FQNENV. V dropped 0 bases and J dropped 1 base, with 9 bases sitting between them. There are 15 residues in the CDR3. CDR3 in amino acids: CASSQSFRENTEAFF. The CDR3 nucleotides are TGTGCCAGCAGCCAATCTTTTCGAGAGAACACTGAAGCTTTCTTT. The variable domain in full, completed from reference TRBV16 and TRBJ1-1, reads GEEVAQTPKHLVRGEGQKAKLYCAPIKGHSYVFWYQQVLKNEFKFLISFQNENVFDETGMPKERFSAKCLPNSPCSLEIQATKLEDSAVYFCASSQSFRENTEAFFGQGTRLTVV.

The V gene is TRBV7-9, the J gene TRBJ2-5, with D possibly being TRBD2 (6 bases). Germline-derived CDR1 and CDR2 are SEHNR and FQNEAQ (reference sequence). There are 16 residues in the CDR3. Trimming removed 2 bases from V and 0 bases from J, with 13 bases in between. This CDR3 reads CASSLIRGMYQETQYF. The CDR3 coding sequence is TGTGCCAGCAGCTTAATCCGGGGGATGTACCAAGAGACCCAGTACTTC.

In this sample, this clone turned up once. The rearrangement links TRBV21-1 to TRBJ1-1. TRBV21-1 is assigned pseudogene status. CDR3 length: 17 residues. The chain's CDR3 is CASSITRLRQVHTEAFF. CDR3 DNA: TGTGCCAGCAGCATCACGAGGCTTCGTCAGGTCCACACTGAAGCTTTCTTT.

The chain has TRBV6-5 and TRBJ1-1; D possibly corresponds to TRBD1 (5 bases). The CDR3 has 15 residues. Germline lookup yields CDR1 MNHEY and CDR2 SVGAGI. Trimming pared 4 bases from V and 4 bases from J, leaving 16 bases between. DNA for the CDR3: TGTGCCAGCAGTTCCAACGCAGGGAGCGGCACTGAAGCTTTCTTT. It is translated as CASSSNAGSGTEAFF.

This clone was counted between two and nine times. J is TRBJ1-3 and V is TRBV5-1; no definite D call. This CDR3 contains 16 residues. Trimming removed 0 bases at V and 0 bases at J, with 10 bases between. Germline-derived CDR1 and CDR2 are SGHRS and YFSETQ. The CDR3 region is CASSLGPPDSGNTIYF. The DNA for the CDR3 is TGCGCCAGCAGCTTGGGACCCCCGGACTCTGGAAACACCATATATTTT.